Each of the 15 T cell receptor beta chains below was sequenced from the same sample in a study of blood T cell repertoires in COVID-19. The protocol was immunoSEQ multiplex PCR, while the TCRdb copy is restricted to in-frame clones and leaves out a portion. The sample has 100,000 to 150,000 clones; roughly four fifths are singletons. The sequenced sample consisted of peripheral blood. These TCRs come from a woman aged 70-85 years with acute or convalescent COVID-19.

This chain links TRBV5-4 with TRBJ1-2; D gene unclear. CDR1 SGHNT and CDR2 YYREEE come from the germline V gene (reference sequence). The CDR3 contains 12 residues. V dropped 4 bases and J dropped 9 bases, with 13 bases sitting between them. The CDR3 nucleotides are TGTGCCAGCAGCCCCGGTCCGGGTAGCTACACCTTC. Its protein is CASSPGPGSYTF.

This clone appeared a few times. The chain recombines TRBV12-3 or TRBV12-4 with TRBJ1-1; possible D gene TRBD1, 5 bases. The CDR3 consists of 13 residues. V lost 5 bases and J 2 bases, leaving 9 bases between the germline ends. The CDR3 coding sequence is TGTGCCAGCAGTCCCGGACAAAACACTGAAGCTTTCTTT. Protein product: CASSPGQNTEAFF.

The V call is TRBV16, the J call TRBJ1-1, with TRBD1 as a possible D gene (5 bases). The V gene's germline CDR1 is KGHSY and CDR2 FQNENV. Trimming pared 2 bases from V and 4 bases from J, leaving 11 bases between. The CDR3 extends over 14 amino acids. The CDR3 region is CASSQVRGSTEAFF. In nucleotides, the CDR3 is TGTGCCAGCAGCCAAGTTCGGGGGAGCACTGAAGCTTTCTTT.

This clone was seen only once. V usage is TRBV7-2 and J usage is TRBJ1-5; TRBD1 agrees at 7 bases. J lost 7 bases, V lost 3 bases, and 9 bases had no gene match. The CDR3 is 15 amino acids. Germline CDR1 and CDR2: SGHTA and FQGNSA. CDR3 sequence: CASSLDTGARQPQHF. The CDR3 bases are TGTGCCAGCAGCTTGGATACAGGGGCTAGACAGCCCCAGCATTTT.

The sample holds many counts of this clone. This chain joins TRBV4-1 and TRBJ1-2, with D hard to call. The CDR3 is 15 residues long. Trimming stripped 1 base from V and 0 bases from J, with 9 bases between. Looked up from germline, CDR1 is MGHRA and CDR2 is YSYEKL. The CDR3 DNA reads as TGCGCCAGCAGCCAAGTTGGCAGTACTAACTATGGCTACACCTTC. Translation: CASSQVGSTNYGYTF.

The rearrangement uses TRBV30 and TRBJ1-6; D is unclear. Germline V lookup: CDR1 GTSNPN, CDR2 SVGIG (reference sequence). Deletions cut 2 bases from V and 10 bases from J, with 6 bases between. This CDR3 has 11 residues. CDR3 residues: CAWSSGSPLHF. Written as DNA, the CDR3 is TGTGCCTGGAGTTCAGGATCACCCCTCCACTTT.

The chain recombines TRBV6-5 with TRBJ1-1; the match to TRBD1 covers 12 bases. V lost 0 bases to trimming and J lost 6 bases; unmatched junction nucleotides: 5. This CDR3 comprises 16 residues. Germline values: CDR1 MNHEY, CDR2 SVGAGI. In DNA form, the CDR3 reads TGTGCCAGCAGTTACTCCGGGGACAGGGGGCGGGCTGAAGCTTTCTTT. It encodes CASSYSGDRGRAEAFF.

The chain joins TRBV7-2 to TRBJ2-3; 13 bases align to TRBD2. The CDR3 extends over 16 amino acids. Germline V gene lookup returns CDR1 SGHTA and CDR2 FQGNSA. The V gene end was trimmed by 4 bases and the J gene end by 7 bases; junction bases not matched to a gene: 8. In DNA form, the CDR3 reads TGTGCCAGCAGCTCCGGGACTAGCGGGGCAGCACATACGCAGTATTTT. Translated, it gives CASSSGTSGAAHTQYF.

The chain combines TRBV19 with TRBJ2-2, with no clear D. Trimming took 5 bases from V and 6 from J, leaving 16 bases between them. The CDR3 runs 15 residues. Germline CDR1 reads LNHDA; CDR2 reads SQIVND (reference sequence). CDR3 nucleotide sequence: TGTGCCAGTAGTTTCGACGGCCCTAGACCCGGGGAGCTGTTTTTT. Protein product: CASSFDGPRPGELFF.

This clone was detected only once. J is TRBJ1-4 and V is TRBV7-2; 8 bases agree with TRBD1. The CDR3 is 18 residues long. Losses at the gene ends were 4 bases for V and 0 bases for J; bases not matched to a gene: 10. Germline V gene sequence: CDR1 SGHTA, CDR2 FQGNSA. The CDR3 nucleotides read TGTGCCAGCAGCTCCCGGACAGGGAGAACCTCAACTAATGAAAAACTGTTTTTT. The encoded protein is CASSSRTGRTSTNEKLFF.

The chain employs TRBV5-6 and TRBJ1-6; the D gene is possibly TRBD1 (6 bases). CDR1 SGHDT and CDR2 YYEEEE come from the germline V gene. Trimming left V 1 base short and J 9 bases short, with 14 bases between. CDR3 size: 15 residues. The DNA for the CDR3 is TGTGCCAGCAGCTTGACAGGGTCCGGCCGTTCACCCCTCCACTTT. This encodes CASSLTGSGRSPLHF.

This clone is a singleton in its sample. This chain joins TRBV5-4 and TRBJ1-6; 7 nucleotides align to TRBD1. Trimming at V came to 7 bases and at J to 2 bases, leaving 6 bases not matched to a gene. CDR3 length equals 15 residues. Germline V lookup: CDR1 SGHNT, CDR2 YYREEE (reference sequence). The CDR3 protein is CASSQGGTYNSPLHF. The CDR3 bases are TGTGCCAGCTCCCAGGGGGGCACCTATAATTCACCCCTCCACTTT.

This clone was picked up a small number of times. This sequence joins TRBV11-3 and TRBJ2-7; D not resolved. The germline V and J ends were trimmed by 5 bases and 1 base, with 12 bases remaining between them. Germline loops: CDR1 SGHNT, CDR2 YENEEA. The length of the CDR3 is 14 residues. The CDR3 DNA reads TGTGCCAGCAGCCTCAGAACAGATTCCTACGAGCAGTACGTC. Protein sequence: CASSLRTDSYEQYV.

The rearrangement links TRBV5-1 to TRBJ2-1, with 7 bases lining up with TRBD1. CDR1 and CDR2 (germline): SGHRS, YFSETQ. This CDR3 has 15 residues. V shed 3 bases and J 0 bases; nucleotides not matched to a gene: 3. The CDR3 DNA reads TGCGCCAGCAGCTCAGGGGGAAGCTCCTACAATGAGCAGTTCTTC. It encodes CASSSGGSSYNEQFF.

V is TRBV27 and J is TRBJ2-2; tentatively, D is TRBD2 (5 bases). Trimming pared 1 base from V and 6 bases from J, leaving 6 bases between. Per the germline V gene, CDR1 is MNHEY and CDR2 is SMNVEV (reference sequence). The CDR3 loop spans 13 amino acids. The CDR3, as DNA: TGTGCCAGCAGTTTATTAGCGTCCGGGGAGCTGTTTTTT. Its protein product is CASSLLASGELFF.